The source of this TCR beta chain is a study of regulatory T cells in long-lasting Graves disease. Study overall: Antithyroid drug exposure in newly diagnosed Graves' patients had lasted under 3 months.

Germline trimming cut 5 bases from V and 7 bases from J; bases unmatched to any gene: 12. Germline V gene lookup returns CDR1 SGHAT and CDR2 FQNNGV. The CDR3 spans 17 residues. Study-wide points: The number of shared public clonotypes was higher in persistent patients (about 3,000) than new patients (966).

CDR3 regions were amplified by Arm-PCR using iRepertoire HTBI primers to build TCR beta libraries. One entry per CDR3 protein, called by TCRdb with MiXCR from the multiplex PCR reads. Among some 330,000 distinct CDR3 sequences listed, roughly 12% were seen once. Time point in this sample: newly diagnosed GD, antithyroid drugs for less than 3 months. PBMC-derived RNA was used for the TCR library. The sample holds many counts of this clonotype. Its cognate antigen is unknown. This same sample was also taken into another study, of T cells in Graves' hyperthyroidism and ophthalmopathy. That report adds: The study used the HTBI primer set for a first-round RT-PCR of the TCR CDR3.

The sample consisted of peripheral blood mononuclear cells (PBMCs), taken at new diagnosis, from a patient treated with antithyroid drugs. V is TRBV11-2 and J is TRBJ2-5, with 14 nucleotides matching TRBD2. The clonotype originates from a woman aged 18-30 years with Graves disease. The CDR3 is CASSTRLAGGPRVTQYF. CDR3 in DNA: TGTGCCAGCAGCACCCGACTAGCGGGAGGGCCCCGGGTGACCCAGTACTTC.